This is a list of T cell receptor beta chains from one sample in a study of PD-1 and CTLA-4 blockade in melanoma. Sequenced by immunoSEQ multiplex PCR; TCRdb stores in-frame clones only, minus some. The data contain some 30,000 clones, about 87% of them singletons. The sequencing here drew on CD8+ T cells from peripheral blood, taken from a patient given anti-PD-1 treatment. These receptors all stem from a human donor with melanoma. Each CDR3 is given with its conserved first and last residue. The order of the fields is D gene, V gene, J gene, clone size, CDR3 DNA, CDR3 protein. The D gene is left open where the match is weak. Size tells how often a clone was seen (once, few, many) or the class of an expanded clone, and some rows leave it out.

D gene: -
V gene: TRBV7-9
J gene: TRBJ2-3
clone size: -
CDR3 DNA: TGTGCCAGCAGCTTAGCAGGCGGGATGAGAGATACGCAGTATTTT
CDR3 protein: CASSLAGGMRDTQYF

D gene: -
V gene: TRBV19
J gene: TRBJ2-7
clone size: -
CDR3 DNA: TGTGCCAGTAGTCCGGCAGGGCGTAGCTCCTACGAGCAGTACTTC
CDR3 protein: CASSPAGRSSYEQYF

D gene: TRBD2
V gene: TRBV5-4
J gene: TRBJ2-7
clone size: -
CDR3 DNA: TGTGCCAGCAGCTTGGGACTAGCGGGGGGTGACGAGCAGTACTTC
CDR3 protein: CASSLGLAGGDEQYF

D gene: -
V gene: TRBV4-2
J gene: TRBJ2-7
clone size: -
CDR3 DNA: TGTGCCAGCAGCCAAGATTCGACAGCTGGCTTGCGGGAGCAGTACTTC
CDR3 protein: CASSQDSTAGLREQYF

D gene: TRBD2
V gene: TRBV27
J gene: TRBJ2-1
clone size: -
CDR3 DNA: TGTGCCAGCAGTATAGCGGGGGGGCACAATGAGCAGTTCTTC
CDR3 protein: CASSIAGGHNEQFF

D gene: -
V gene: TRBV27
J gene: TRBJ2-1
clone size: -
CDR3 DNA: TGTGCCAGCAGCCCGGCATGGCACAATGAGCAGTTCTTC
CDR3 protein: CASSPAWHNEQFF

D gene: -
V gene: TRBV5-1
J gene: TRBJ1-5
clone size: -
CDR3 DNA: TGCGCCAGACGACAGGTTCAGGGAATCAATCAGCCCCAGCATTTT
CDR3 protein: CARRQVQGINQPQHF

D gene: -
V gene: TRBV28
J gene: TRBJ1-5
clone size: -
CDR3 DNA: TGTGGCGTCAACCGGGGCCTAGGCGGACAGCCCCAGCATTTT
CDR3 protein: CGVNRGLGGQPQHF

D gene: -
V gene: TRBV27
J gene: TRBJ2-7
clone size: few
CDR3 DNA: TGTGCCAGCAGTTTGGGGGAGCAGTACTTC
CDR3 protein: CASSLGEQYF

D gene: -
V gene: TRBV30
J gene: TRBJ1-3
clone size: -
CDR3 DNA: TGTGCCTGGAGTCTGGACGGCCGGCCTGGAAACACCATATATTTT
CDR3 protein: CAWSLDGRPGNTIYF

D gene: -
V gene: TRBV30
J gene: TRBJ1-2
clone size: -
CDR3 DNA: TGTGCCTGGAGTGGCCCCGGGACTTCGGATGGCTACACCTTC
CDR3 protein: CAWSGPGTSDGYTF

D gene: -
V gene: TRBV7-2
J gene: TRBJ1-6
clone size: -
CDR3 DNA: TGTGCCAGCAGCTTAGGGCGGGACCGGGCCCTCCACTTT
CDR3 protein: CASSLGRDRALHF

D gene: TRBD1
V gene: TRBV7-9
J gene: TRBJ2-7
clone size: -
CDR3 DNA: TGTGCCAGCAGCTTCGGACAGGGGGGCGACGAGCAGTACTTC
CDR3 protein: CASSFGQGGDEQYF

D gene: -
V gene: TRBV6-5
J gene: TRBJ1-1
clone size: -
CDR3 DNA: TGTGCCAGCAGTTACATCGGCAGGGCTGACACTGAAGCTTTCTTT
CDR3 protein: CASSYIGRADTEAFF

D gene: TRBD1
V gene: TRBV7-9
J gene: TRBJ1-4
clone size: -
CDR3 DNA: TGTGCCAGCAGCTTAGCTAGGGGACAGGGGACTACAACTAATGAAAAACTGTTTTTT
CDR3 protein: CASSLARGQGTTTNEKLFF

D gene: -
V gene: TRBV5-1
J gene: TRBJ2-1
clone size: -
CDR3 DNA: TGCGCCAGCAGCTTGGAGGAAAGCTCCTACAATGAGCAGTTCTTC
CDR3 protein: CASSLEESSYNEQFF

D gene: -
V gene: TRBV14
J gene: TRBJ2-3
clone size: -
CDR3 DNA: TGTGCCAGCAGCTCGATTAGCACAGATACGCAGTATTTT
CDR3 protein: CASSSISTDTQYF

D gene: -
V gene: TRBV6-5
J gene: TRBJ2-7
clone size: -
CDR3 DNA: TGTGCCAGCAGAGGGAGGTCGGAGCAGTACTTC
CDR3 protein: CASRGRSEQYF

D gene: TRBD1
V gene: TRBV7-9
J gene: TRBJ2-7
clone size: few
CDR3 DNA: TGTGCCAGCAGCTCGGGACAGACCTACGAGCAGTACTTC
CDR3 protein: CASSSGQTYEQYF

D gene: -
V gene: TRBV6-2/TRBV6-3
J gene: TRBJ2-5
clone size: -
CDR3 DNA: TGTGCCAGCAGTCCAGGACTGGCCTCCCTGGAGACCCAGTACTTC
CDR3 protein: CASSPGLASLETQYF

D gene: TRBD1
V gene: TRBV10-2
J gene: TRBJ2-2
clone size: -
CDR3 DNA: TGCGCCAGCAGGAGGGGGCCGTACACCGGGGAGCTGTTTTTT
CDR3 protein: CASRRGPYTGELFF

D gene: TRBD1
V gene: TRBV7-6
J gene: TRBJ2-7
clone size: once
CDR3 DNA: TGTGCCAGCAGCCCAGGGACAGAATCCTACGAGCAGTACTTC
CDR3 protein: CASSPGTESYEQYF

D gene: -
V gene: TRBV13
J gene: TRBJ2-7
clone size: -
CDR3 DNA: TGTGCCAGCAGCTTAAGTTTTATCTACGAGCAGTACTTC
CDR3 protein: CASSLSFIYEQYF

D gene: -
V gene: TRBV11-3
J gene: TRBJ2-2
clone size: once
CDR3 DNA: TGTGCCAGCAGCTTCGGCAGGGGAGGCACCGGGGAGCTGTTTTTT
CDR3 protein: CASSFGRGGTGELFF

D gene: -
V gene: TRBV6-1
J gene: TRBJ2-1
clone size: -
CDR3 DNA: TGTGCCAGCAGTGAAGGTTGGGGCGGGGTCCTTTTCGACGAGCAGTTCTTC
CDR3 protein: CASSEGWGGVLFDEQFF

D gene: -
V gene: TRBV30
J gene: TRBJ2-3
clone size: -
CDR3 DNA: TGTGCCTGGAGCCCTCCCGGGGGATCCGCGTCTACGCAGTATTTT
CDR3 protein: CAWSPPGGSASTQYF

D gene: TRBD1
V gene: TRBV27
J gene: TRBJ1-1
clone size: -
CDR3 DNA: TGTGCCAGTCGAACAGGGGCGGGGGCTGAAGCTTTCTTT
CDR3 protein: CASRTGAGAEAFF

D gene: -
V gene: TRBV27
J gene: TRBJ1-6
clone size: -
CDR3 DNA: TGTGCCAGCAGTCCGGGACCGGCGAGATCTCCACCCCTCCACTTT
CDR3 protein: CASSPGPARSPPLHF

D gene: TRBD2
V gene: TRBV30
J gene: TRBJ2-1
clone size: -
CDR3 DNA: TGTGCCTGGAGTGTACTAGCGGGGGGAAACAATGAGCAGTTCTTC
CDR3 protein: CAWSVLAGGNNEQFF

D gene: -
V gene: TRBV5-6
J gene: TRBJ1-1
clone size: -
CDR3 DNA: TGTGCCAGCAGCTTTTCGCCAGCGAACACTGAAGCTTTCTTT
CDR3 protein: CASSFSPANTEAFF

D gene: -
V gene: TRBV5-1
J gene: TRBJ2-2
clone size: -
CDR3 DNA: TGCGCCAGCAGCCCTCCCAACACCGGGGAGCTGTTTTTT
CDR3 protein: CASSPPNTGELFF

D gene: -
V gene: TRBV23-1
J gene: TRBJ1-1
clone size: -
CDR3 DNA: TGCGCCAGCAGTCAATTCCCGTTACTACCGAACGGGGGGACCACTGAAGCTTTCTTT
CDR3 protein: CASSQFPLLPNGGTTEAFF

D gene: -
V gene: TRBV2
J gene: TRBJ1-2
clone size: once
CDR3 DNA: TGTGCCAGCAGTGAAGGTTTTGGGGTTCCCTACACCTTC
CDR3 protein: CASSEGFGVPYTF

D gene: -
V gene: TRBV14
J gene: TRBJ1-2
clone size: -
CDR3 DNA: TGTGCCAGCAGCCAAGTGGACGGCTGGAACTATGGCTACACCTTC
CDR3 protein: CASSQVDGWNYGYTF

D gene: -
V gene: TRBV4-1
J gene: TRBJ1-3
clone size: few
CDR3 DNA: TGCGCCAGCAGCCCTAGCCCGTCTGCGCGCACCATATATTTT
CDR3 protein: CASSPSPSARTIYF

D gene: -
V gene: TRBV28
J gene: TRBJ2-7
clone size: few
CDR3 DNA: TGTGCCAGCGGAGACTACGAGCAGTACTTC
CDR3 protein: CASGDYEQYF

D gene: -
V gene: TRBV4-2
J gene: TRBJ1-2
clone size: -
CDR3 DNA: TGTGCCAGCAGCCAAGACTCCAGCCGTGGGGCTCCCAACTATGGCTACACCTTC
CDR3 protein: CASSQDSSRGAPNYGYTF